These 19 T cell receptor beta chains were sequenced from one sample in a study of T cells expressing NK-cell markers. TCRdb reanalyzed the 5' RACE reads and collapses them to one entry per CDR3 protein, without DNA. The sample data list some 440,000 distinct CDR3 sequences. Material for sequencing was blood T cells: a sorted CD56 or NKG2C T cell subset, CD4+ or CD8+ T cells, or bulk PBMC T cells (not recorded which). These receptors all come from a woman aged 45 to 65 in good health.

The CDR3 reads CASSEAGEGIGNTIYF. The chain couples TRBV2 to TRBJ1-3. Per the germline V gene, CDR1 is SNHLY and CDR2 is FYNNEI. The CDR3 contains 16 residues.

The chain links TRBV19 to TRBJ2-1; absent DNA, TCRdb's TRBD2 call cannot be checked. CDR1 and CDR2 (germline): LNHDA, SQIVND (reference sequence). This CDR3 region has 12 residues. CDR3 sequence: CASMDQGHEQFF.

The chain employs TRBV2 and TRBJ2-5. The length of the CDR3 is 13 residues. The germline CDR1 and CDR2 sequences are SNHLY and FYNNEI. This chain's CDR3 is CASSVGSLETQYF.

The V gene is TRBV24-1, the J gene TRBJ2-1; no DNA is available, so the TRBD1 call from TCRdb remains unchecked. The length of the CDR3 is 13 residues. Germline loops: CDR1 KGHDR, CDR2 SFDVKD. The CDR3 protein is CATRAGMYNEQFF.

This sequence joins TRBV5-1 and TRBJ1-6; TCRdb returns TRBD1, unconfirmable since there is no DNA. Germline CDR1 and CDR2: SGHRS and YFSETQ. The CDR3 totals 14 residues. The CDR3 loop is CASSFEGLGSPLHF. The variable domain in full, with the rest retrieved from reference TRBV5-1 and TRBJ1-6, is KAGVTQTPRYLIKTRGQQVTLSCSPISGHRSVSWYQQTPGQGLQFLFEYFSETQRNKGNFPGRFSGRQFSNSRSEMNVSTLELGDSALYLCASSFEGLGSPLHFGNGTRLTVT.

The rearrangement uses TRBV4-1 and TRBJ1-2; as DNA is missing, the TRBD1 call by TCRdb cannot be tested. Germline loops: CDR1 MGHRA, CDR2 YSYEKL. This CDR3 is 14 amino acids long. The CDR3: CASSHGTHFYGYTF.

The rearrangement links TRBV20-1 to TRBJ2-7; TCRdb picks TRBD2, but there is no DNA to check that call. The germline CDR1 and CDR2 sequences are DFQATT and SNEGSKA (reference sequence). CDR3 size: 14 residues. This CDR3 reads CSAPGTSGVYEQYF.

This chain links TRBV5-1 with TRBJ2-3; TCRdb outputs TRBD2, but without DNA this stays unchecked. The CDR3 covers 15 residues. Germline V gene sequence: CDR1 SGHRS, CDR2 YFSETQ. The CDR3 spells CASSLAGDEVDTQYF.

This chain links TRBV14 with TRBJ2-2; the D call of TRBD1 rests on TCRdb alone, since no DNA is present to check it. Germline V lookup: CDR1 SGHDN, CDR2 FVKESK. The CDR3 consists of 19 residues. The CDR3 here is CASSQGAWTGSKNTGELFF. The variable domain in full, with the rest retrieved from reference TRBV14 and TRBJ2-2, is EAGVTQFPSHSVIEKGQTVTLRCDPISGHDNLYWYRRVMGKEIKFLLHFVKESKQDESGMPNNRFLAERTGGTYSTLKVQPAELEDSGVYFCASSQGAWTGSKNTGELFFGEGSRLTVL.

This chain links TRBV19 with TRBJ2-7; TCRdb returns TRBD2, unconfirmable since there is no DNA. CDR1 and CDR2 from the germline V gene are LNHDA and SQIVND (reference sequence). The CDR3 has 14 amino acids. The CDR3 loop reads CASSPGLAEYEQYF.

This rearrangement joins TRBV5-1 to TRBJ1-1. This CDR3 is 17 amino acids long. Germline CDR1 SGHRS, CDR2 YFSETQ. The CDR3 here is CASSLGSGRVMNTEAFF.

The genes are TRBV7-7 and TRBJ2-5; TCRdb designates TRBD2, a call that cannot be tested without DNA. The CDR3 has 14 amino acids. The germline V gene has CDR1 SSHAT and CDR2 FNYEAQ (reference sequence). CDR3 residues: CASKLSGTQETQYF.

The V call is TRBV12-3 or TRBV12-4, the J call TRBJ2-5. The CDR3 has 13 amino acids. CDR3 residues: CASSLALWETQYF.

The chain joins TRBV7-9 to TRBJ2-2. This CDR3 is built from 14 residues. Germline V lookup: CDR1 SEHNR, CDR2 FQNEAQ (reference sequence). CDR3 sequence: CASTGSPNTGELFF. Full variable domain (outside the CDR3, taken from reference TRBV7-9 and TRBJ2-2): DTGVSQNPRHKITKRGQNVTFRCDPISEHNRLYWYRQTLGQGPEFLTYFQNEAQLEKSRLLSDRFSAERPKGSFSTLEIQRTEQGDSAMYLCASTGSPNTGELFFGEGSRLTVL.

The gene calls are TRBV12-3 or TRBV12-4 and TRBJ1-2; TCRdb's D call of TRBD1 is untestable without DNA. The CDR3 is 15 residues long. CDR3 amino acids: CASSRQQGLRYGYTF.

CDR3 in amino acids: CASSFGTLRADTQYF. The gene calls are TRBV12-3 or TRBV12-4 and TRBJ2-3; the D call from TCRdb, TRBD2, cannot be confirmed without DNA. The CDR3 contains 15 residues.

J is TRBJ2-1 and V is TRBV20-1; TCRdb gives TRBD1 as the D gene, but with no DNA this cannot be confirmed. The CDR3 runs 14 residues. CDR1 is DFQATT, CDR2 SNEGSKA, per germline (reference sequence). This CDR3 reads CSGGGAAHASEQFF.

The V gene is TRBV5-4, the J gene TRBJ2-2; TCRdb gives TRBD2 as the D gene, but with no DNA this cannot be confirmed. This CDR3 is 14 amino acids long. The germline V gene encodes CDR1 SGHNT and CDR2 YYREEE (reference sequence). CDR3 sequence reads: CASSLREGIGELFF.

The rearrangement joins TRBV29-1 to TRBJ1-3; TCRdb reports TRBD1, a call that lacks DNA to check it against. The CDR3 runs to 15 residues. CDR1 and CDR2 (germline): SQVTM, ANQGSEA. This chain's CDR3 is CSVEGQALAGNTIYF.